This T cell receptor (beta chain) is from a study of blood T cell repertoires in COVID-19. About the research overall: COVID-19 samples collected from the United States, Italy and Spain covered acute and convalescent phases.

As handled by the study authors: The authors estimated nucleated cell counts from reference gene primer amplification. Clones were sequenced by immunoSEQ multiplex PCR, and TCRdb holds only the in-frame ones, with some missing. The V and J calls and clone size are taken from that table; D and trimming were inferred from the DNA. The sample lists 200,000 to 250,000 clones; roughly 90% were seen once. Unmatched junction bases numbered 15, after V lost 0 bases and J lost 10 bases. Per germline, CDR1 SGHRS and CDR2 YFSETQ. This CDR3 has 17 amino acids. This sequence was found in a woman aged 40 to 50 with acute or convalescent COVID-19. This chain links TRBV5-1 with TRBJ1-4; 7 bases map to TRBD1. Sequenced sample: peripheral blood. Here the CDR3 DNA reads TGCGCCAGCAGCTTGGGAATATTAATGGGGGACAGTCCAAAACTGTTTTTT. This translates into CASSLGILMGDSPKLFF. The full variable domain, in which reference TRBV5-1 and TRBJ1-4 provide the parts outside the CDR3, is KAGVTQTPRYLIKTRGQQVTLSCSPISGHRSVSWYQQTPGQGLQFLFEYFSETQRNKGNFPGRFSGRQFSNSRSEMNVSTLELGDSALYLCASSLGILMGDSPKLFFGSGTQLSVL.